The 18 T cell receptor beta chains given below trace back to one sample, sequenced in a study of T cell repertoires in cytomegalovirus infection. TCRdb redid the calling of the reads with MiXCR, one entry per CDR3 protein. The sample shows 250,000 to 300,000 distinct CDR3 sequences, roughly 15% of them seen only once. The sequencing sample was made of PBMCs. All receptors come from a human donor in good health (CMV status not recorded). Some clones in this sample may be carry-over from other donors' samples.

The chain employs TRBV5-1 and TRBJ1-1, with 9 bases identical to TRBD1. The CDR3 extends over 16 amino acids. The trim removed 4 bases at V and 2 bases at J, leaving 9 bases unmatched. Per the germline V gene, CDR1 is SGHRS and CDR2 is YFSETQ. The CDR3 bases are TGCGCCAGCAGCCCCCATGGACAGGGGCTAAACACTGAAGCTTTCTTT. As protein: CASSPHGQGLNTEAFF.

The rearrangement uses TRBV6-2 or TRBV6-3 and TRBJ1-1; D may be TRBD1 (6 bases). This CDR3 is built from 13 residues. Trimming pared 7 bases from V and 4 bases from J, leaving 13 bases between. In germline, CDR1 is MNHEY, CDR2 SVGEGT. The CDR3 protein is CASNPTGFTEAFF. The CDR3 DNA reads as TGTGCCAGCAATCCAACAGGGTTCACTGAAGCTTTCTTT.

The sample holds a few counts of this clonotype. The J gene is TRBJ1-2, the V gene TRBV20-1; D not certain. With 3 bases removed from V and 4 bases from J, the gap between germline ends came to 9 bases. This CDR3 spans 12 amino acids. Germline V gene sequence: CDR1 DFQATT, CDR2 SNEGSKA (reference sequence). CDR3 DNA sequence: TGCAGTGCTAGTCAGGAATTCTATGGCTACACCTTC. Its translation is CSASQEFYGYTF.

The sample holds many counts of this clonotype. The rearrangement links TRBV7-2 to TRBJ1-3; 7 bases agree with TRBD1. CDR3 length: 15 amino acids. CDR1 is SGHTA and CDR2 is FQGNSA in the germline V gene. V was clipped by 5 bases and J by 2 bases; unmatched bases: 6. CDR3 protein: CASSRAGTAGNTIYF. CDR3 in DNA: TGTGCCAGCAGCCGAGCGGGGACAGCTGGAAACACCATATATTTT.

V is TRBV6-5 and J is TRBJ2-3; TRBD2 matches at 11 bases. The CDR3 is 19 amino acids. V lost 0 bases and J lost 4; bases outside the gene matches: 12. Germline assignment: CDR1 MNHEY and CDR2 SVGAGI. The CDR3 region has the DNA TGTGCCAGCAGTTACTCGCTCCGGGGTAGCGGGGGGGCGTCAGATACGCAGTATTTT. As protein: CASSYSLRGSGGASDTQYF.

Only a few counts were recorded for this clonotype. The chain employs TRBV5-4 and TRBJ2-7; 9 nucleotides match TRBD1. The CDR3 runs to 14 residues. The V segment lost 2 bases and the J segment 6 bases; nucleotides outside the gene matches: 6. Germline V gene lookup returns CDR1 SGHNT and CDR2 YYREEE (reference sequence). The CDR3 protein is CASSLQGALGEQYF. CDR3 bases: TGTGCCAGCAGCTTACAGGGGGCCCTCGGCGAGCAGTACTTC.

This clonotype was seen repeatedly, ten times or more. The CDR3 reads CSARSSRNEQFF. The CDR3 DNA reads as TGCAGTGCTCGCTCCTCCCGGAATGAGCAGTTCTTC. The chain is built from TRBV20-1 and TRBJ2-1, with D unclear. Germline CDR1 is DFQATT and CDR2 is SNEGSKA (reference sequence). This CDR3 is built from 12 residues. Trimming took 5 bases from V and 7 from J, leaving 12 bases between them.

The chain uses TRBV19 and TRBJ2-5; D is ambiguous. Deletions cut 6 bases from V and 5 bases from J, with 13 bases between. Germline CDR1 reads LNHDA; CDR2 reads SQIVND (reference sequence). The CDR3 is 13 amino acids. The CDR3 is CASSTGSSETQYF. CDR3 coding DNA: TGTGCCAGTAGCACCGGTAGTTCGGAGACCCAGTACTTC.

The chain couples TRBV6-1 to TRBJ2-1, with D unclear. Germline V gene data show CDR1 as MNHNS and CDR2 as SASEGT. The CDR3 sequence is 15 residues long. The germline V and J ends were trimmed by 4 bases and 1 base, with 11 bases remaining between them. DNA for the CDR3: TGTGCCAGCAGTGTTCGGGCAGTTTCCTACAATGAGCAGTTCTTC. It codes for CASSVRAVSYNEQFF.

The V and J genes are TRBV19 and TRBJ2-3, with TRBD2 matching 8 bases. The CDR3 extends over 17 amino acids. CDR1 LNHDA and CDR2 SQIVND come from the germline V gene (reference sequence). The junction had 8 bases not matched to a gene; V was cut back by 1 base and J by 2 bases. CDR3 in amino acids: CASSIGKAGVLTDTQYF. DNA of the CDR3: TGTGCCAGTAGTATAGGGAAAGCGGGAGTCCTCACAGATACGCAGTATTTT.

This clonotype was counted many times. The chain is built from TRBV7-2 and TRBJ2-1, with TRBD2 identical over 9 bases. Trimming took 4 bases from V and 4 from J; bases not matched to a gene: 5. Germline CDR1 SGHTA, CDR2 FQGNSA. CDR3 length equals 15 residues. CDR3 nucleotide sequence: TGTGCCAGCAGCTCCTTAGCGGGGGATTACAATGAGCAGTTCTTC. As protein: CASSSLAGDYNEQFF.

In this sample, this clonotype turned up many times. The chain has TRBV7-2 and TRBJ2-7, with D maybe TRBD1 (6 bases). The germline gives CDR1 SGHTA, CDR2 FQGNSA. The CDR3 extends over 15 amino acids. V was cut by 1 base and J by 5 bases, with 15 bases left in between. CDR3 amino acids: CASSLGGPSYNEQYF. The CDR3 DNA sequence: TGTGCCAGCAGCTTAGGGGGGCCTAGTTATAACGAGCAGTACTTC.

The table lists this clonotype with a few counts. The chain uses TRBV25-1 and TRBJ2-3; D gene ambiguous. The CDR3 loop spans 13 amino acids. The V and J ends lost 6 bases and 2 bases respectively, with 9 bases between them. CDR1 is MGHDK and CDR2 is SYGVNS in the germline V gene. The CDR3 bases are TGTGCCAGCAGCGGGTTGGACACAGATACGCAGTATTTT. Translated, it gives CASSGLDTDTQYF.

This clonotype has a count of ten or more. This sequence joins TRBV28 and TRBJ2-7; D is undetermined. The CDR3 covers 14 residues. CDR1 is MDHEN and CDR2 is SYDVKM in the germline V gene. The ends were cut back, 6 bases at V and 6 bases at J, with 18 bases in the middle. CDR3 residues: CASSRPPRGGEQYF. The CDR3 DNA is TGTGCCAGCAGCCGCCCACCACGAGGTGGCGAGCAGTACTTC.

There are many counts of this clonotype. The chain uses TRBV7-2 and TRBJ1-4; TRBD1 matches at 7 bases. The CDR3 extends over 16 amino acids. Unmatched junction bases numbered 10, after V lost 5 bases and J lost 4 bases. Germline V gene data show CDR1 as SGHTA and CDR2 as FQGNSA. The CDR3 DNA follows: TGTGCCAGCAGCCCCTCGGGAGGGGGCCATAATGAAAAACTGTTTTTT. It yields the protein CASSPSGGGHNEKLFF.

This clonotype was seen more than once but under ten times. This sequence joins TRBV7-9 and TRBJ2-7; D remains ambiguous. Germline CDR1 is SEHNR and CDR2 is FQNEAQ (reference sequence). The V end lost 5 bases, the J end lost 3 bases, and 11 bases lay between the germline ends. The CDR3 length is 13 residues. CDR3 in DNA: TGTGCCAGCAGCCCCCCTGGCCGCTACGAGCAGTACTTC. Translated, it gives CASSPPGRYEQYF.

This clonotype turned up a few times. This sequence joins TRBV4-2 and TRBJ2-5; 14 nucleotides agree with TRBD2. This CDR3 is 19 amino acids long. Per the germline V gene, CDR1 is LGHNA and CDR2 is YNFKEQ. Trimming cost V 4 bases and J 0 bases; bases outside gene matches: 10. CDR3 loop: CASSLPLGLAGAYQETQYF. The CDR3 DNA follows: TGTGCCAGCAGCCTCCCTCTGGGACTAGCGGGGGCCTACCAAGAGACCCAGTACTTC.

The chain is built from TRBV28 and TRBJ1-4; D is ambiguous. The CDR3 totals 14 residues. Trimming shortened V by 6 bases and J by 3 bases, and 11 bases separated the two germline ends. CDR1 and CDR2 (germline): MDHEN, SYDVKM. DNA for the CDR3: TGTGCCAGCAGAGTCGCTGGGTCTAATGAAAAACTGTTTTTT. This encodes CASRVAGSNEKLFF.